Each of the 5 T cell receptor beta chains below was sequenced from the same sample in a study of CD8 T cells in ankylosing spondylitis. TCRdb re-derived calls from the 5' RACE reads in MiXCR, one entry per CDR3 protein. The profile covers 150,000 or so distinct CDR3 sequences, with around a third appearing a single time and 4.5% to 6% taken by the ten largest. Material: synovial fluid, either unsorted or a sorted T cell fraction (not recorded which). These receptor sequences come from a male donor with ankylosing spondylitis.

V and J are TRBV19 and TRBJ1-1; 7 positions agree with TRBD1. The ends lost 5 bases at V and 4 bases at J; junction bases unmatched: 10. The CDR3 length is 15 residues. The germline gives CDR1 LNHDA, CDR2 SQIVND (reference sequence). CDR3 residues: CASSGYSGGRTEAFF. The CDR3 DNA reads TGTGCCAGTAGTGGGTACTCAGGGGGTCGCACTGAAGCTTTCTTT.

CDR3 protein: CAWASTRSGELFF. In DNA, the CDR3 is TGTGCCTGGGCTTCAACTAGGTCCGGGGAGCTGTTTTTT. This chain connects TRBV30 to TRBJ2-2, with D possibly being TRBD2 (5 bases). This CDR3 is 13 amino acids long. In germline, CDR1 is GTSNPN, CDR2 SVGIG (reference sequence). Trimming removed 5 bases at V and 6 bases at J, with 13 bases between.

This clonotype was recorded many times. The chain is built from TRBV4-3 and TRBJ1-1; D gene unclear. Trimming cost V 4 bases and J 1 base, with 10 bases left between them. Germline values: CDR1 LGHNA, CDR2 YSLEER. The CDR3 runs 14 residues. The CDR3 sequence: CASSPWAENTEAFF. The CDR3 nucleotides are TGCGCCAGCAGCCCGTGGGCGGAGAACACTGAAGCTTTCTTT.

This clonotype has a handful of counts. V is TRBV20-1 and J is TRBJ1-1; TRBD1 might be the D (6 bases). This CDR3 is built from 18 residues. Looked up from germline, CDR1 is DFQATT and CDR2 is SNEGSKA (reference sequence). The V gene lost 1 base and the J gene lost 0 bases, with 21 bases spanning the gap. This CDR3 is CSARAPGGLVTMNTEAFF. CDR3 nucleotide sequence: TGCAGTGCTAGAGCCCCCGGGGGCCTAGTTACAATGAACACTGAAGCTTTCTTT.

The chain recombines TRBV12-3 or TRBV12-4 with TRBJ2-7; D might be TRBD1 or TRBD2, each matching 6 bases. The CDR3 runs 15 residues. The germline V and J ends were trimmed by 2 bases and 3 bases, with 14 bases remaining between them. CDR3 sequence (DNA): TGTGCCAGCAGTTTAAAGGGGGGATGGGGCTACGAGCAGTACTTC. Its protein product is CASSLKGGWGYEQYF.